This entry features one TCR beta chain sequence. What it recognizes is unknown. This entry comes from a study of CXCR3-negative and CXCR3-positive naive CD8 T cells. Study as a whole: Each library gave roughly 1.5 +/- 0.3 million of 130 million to 150 million TRB reads. Study-level points and caveats: Across naive subsets, surface CD5 expression was comparable, and TCR strength was inferred from properties of the TRB CDR3. Researchers report that CXCR3-positive naive cells carry more hydrophobic TRB CDR3s than CXCR3-negative naive cells. Sequencing showed both naive subsets with comparably high diversity, and memory CD8+ cells much lower.

The naive CD8+ gate required CD45RO-CCR7+CD27+CD95- phenotype. UMI-labeled 5' RACE TRB cDNA libraries were prepared from the cells. For each CDR3 protein, TCRdb gives one entry from its re-call of the 5' RACE reads, without DNA. This table lists about 85,000 distinct CDR3 sequences. The germline CDR1 and CDR2 sequences are MDHEN and SYDVKM. The CDR3 is 14 amino acids. Sequenced material: naive CXCR3+ CD8+ T cells from blood. Subset: CD45RO-CCR7+CD27+CD95- naive CD8+ T cells expressing CXCR3 (TNR3+). The V and J genes are TRBV28 and TRBJ1-4. The clonotype comes from a human donor in good health. Some clones in this sample may be carry-over from other donors' samples. CDR3 residues: CASTPTGTNEKLFF.